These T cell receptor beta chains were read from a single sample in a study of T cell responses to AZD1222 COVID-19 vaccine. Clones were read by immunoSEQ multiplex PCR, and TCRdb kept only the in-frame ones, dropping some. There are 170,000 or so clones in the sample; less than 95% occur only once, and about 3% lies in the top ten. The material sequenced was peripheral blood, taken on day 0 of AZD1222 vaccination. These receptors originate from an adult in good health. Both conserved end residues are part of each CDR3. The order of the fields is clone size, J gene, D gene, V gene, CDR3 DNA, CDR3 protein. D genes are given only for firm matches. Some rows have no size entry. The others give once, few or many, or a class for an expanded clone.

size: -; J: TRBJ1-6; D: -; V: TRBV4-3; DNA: TGCGCCAGCAGCCAAGATCCCCTGCAGGGTTTAGGGTCACCCCTCCACTTT; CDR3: CASSQDPLQGLGSPLHF
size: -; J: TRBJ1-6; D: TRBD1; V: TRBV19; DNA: TGTGCCAGTACCCTAGGTGGGACAGAAAATTCACCCCTCCACTTT; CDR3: CASTLGGTENSPLHF
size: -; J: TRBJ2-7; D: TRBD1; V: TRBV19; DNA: TGTGCCAGTAGTATAGGGCAGGGGGCCTCCTACGAGCAGTACTTC; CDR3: CASSIGQGASYEQYF
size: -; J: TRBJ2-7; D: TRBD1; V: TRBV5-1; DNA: TGCGCCAGCAGCTTGGCTACGACAGGGGTCTTTTCCTACGAGCAGTACTTC; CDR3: CASSLATTGVFSYEQYF
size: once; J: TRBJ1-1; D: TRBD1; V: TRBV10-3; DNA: TGTGCCATCATGGGGACAGGGGGGAACACTGAAGCTTTCTTT; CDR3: CAIMGTGGNTEAFF
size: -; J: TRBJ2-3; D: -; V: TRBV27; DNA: TGTGCCAGCAGTCCGAACAGGGTAACTAGCACAGATACGCAGTATTTT; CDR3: CASSPNRVTSTDTQYF
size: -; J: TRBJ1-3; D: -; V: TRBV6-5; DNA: TGTGCCAGCAGTTACGCGGACAGTGGAAACACCATATATTTT; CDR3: CASSYADSGNTIYF
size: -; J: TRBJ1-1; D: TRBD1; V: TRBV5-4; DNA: TGTGCCAGCAGCTACCCGACAGGGATCAACACTGAAGCTTTCTTT; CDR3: CASSYPTGINTEAFF
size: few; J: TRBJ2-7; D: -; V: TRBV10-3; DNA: TGTGCCATCAGTGAGTCCGGGACACCGAACGAGCAGTACTTC; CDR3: CAISESGTPNEQYF
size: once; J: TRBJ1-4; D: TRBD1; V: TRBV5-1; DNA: TGCGCCAGCAGCGTGACCGGGACAGCAACTAATGAAAAACTGTTTTTT; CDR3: CASSVTGTATNEKLFF
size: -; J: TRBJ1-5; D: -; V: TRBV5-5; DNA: TGTGCCAGCAGTCCCGTTCTTGGGGGCAATCAGCCCCAGCATTTT; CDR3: CASSPVLGGNQPQHF
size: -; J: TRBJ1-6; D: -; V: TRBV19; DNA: TGTGCCAGTAATAAGCACATGGACATAGCCTGGAATTCACCCCTCCACTTT; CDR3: CASNKHMDIAWNSPLHF
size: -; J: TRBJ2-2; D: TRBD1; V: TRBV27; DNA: TGTGCCAGCAGTTATTTAGGGAGGACAGGGGAGAACACCGGGGAGCTGTTTTTT; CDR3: CASSYLGRTGENTGELFF
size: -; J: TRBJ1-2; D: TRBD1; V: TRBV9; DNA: TGTGCCAGCAGCGTATTGGGACAGGACTATGGCTACACCTTC; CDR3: CASSVLGQDYGYTF
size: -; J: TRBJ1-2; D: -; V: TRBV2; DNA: TGTGCCAGCACCGAGGATTCCTATGGCTACACCTTC; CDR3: CASTEDSYGYTF
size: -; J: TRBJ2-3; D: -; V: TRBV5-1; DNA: TGCGCCAGCAGCACAGAGATAATCGGGACGGCACCAGATACGCAGTATTTT; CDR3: CASSTEIIGTAPDTQYF
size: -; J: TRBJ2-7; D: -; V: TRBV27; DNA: TGTGCCAGCAGTTTATTGGCAGGCAGCTCCTACGAGCAGTACTTC; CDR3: CASSLLAGSSYEQYF
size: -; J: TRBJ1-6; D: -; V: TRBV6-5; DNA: TGTGCCAGCAGACCTCAGGGCCCGTGGAATTCACCCCTCCACTTT; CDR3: CASRPQGPWNSPLHF
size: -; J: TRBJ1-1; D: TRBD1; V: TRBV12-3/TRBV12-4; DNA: TGTGCCACGGGGACAGGGGGCAGGACTGAAGCTTTCTTT; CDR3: CATGTGGRTEAFF
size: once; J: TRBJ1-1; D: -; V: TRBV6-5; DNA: TGTGCCAGCAGTTACTCGATGGGGTACGGTAGCACTGAAGCTTTCTTT; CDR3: CASSYSMGYGSTEAFF
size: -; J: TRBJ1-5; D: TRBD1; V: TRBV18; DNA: TGTGCCAGCTCACCAGGACAGGCGTCTAATCAGCCCCAGCATTTT; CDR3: CASSPGQASNQPQHF
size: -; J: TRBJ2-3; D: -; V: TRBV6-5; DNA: TGTGCCAGCAGCCGTGAAGATACGCAGTATTTT; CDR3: CASSREDTQYF
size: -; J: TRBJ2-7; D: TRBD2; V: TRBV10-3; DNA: TGTGCCATCAGTGAGCCGGGAGGGGGAAAGGGCTACGAGCAGTACTTC; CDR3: CAISEPGGGKGYEQYF
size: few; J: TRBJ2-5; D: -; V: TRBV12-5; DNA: TGTGCTAGTGGTTTGGTAGGAGGGGGGCGAGAGACCCAGTACTTC; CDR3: CASGLVGGGRETQYF
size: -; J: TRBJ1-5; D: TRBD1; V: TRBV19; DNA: TGTGCCAGTAGCGGACAGGGGGCTGAGGTAGGCAATCAGCCCCAGCATTTT; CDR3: CASSGQGAEVGNQPQHF
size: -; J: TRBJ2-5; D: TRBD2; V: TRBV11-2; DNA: TGTGCCAGCAGCTCTAGCGGGGGGGGCAGGGAGACCCAGTACTTC; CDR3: CASSSSGGGRETQYF
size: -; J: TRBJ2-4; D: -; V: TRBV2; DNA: TGTGCCAGCACCCCCGGGGCTCTAGCCAAAAACATTCAGTACTTC; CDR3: CASTPGALAKNIQYF
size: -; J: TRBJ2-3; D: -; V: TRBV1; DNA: TGCACCAGCAGCCATCTTAGGGCTAGCGGGGGTAAACTGGGCACAGATACGCAGTATTTT; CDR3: CTSSHLRASGGKLGTDTQYF
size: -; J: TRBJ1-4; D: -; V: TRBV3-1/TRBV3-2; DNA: TGTGCCAGCAGCTCGTCGGGGGGCTGGGAAAAACTGTTTTTT; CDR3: CASSSSGGWEKLFF